The T cell receptor beta chain described here comes from a study of blood T cell repertoires in COVID-19. Germline V gene lookup returns CDR1 MDHEN and CDR2 SYDVKM. This CDR3 comprises 16 residues. V trimming: 1 base; J trimming: 5 bases; junction bases outside the gene matches: 10. Clones were sequenced by immunoSEQ multiplex PCR, and TCRdb holds only the in-frame ones, with some missing. The table shows some 220,000 clones, with around 83% occurring only once. Material: peripheral blood. This receptor was identified in a woman aged 70-85 years with COVID-19, enrolled during active disease. The rearrangement links TRBV28 to TRBJ1-1, with 7 bases that match TRBD1. CDR3 sequence reads: CASSLSLPGGQTEAFF. The CDR3 DNA follows: TGTGCCAGCAGTTTATCCCTCCCAGGGGGTCAAACTGAAGCTTTCTTT.